Listed here is a single T cell receptor beta chain. This receptor's antigen is unknown. Per-nucleotide qualities are absent, and no much larger clonotype sits a single base away. Each collaborating institution followed its own protocols to collect whole blood in K2EDTA tubes. Collaborator samples were shipped for TCRbeta analysis as frozen whole blood, isolated PBMCs, or DNA extracted from either sample type. TCRbeta CDR3 regions were amplified from genomic DNA using the immunoSEQ Assay, a bias-controlled multiplex PCR. The paper's data handling went like this. Within the assay, amplification of reference gene primers was used to estimate how many nucleated cells each sample contained. To quantify the absolute abundance of each unique TCRbeta CDR3 rearrangement, sequence reads were collapsed and filtered. For each sample, productive Simpson clonality was calculated by taking the square root of Simpson's diversity index across productive rearrangements. TCRdb limited this immuneACCESS table to in-frame rearrangements with V and J called. A share of clones is missing; checked studies link under half to unresolved V genes, and the rest is unexplained. V, J and clone size reflect that table, while D and trimming were determined from the DNA. Recorded for this sample are roughly 68,000 clones; 80% to 85% of them occurred a single time. 7.5% to 9% of the sample rests with the top ten.

These data originate in a study of blood T cell repertoires in COVID-19 (dated by TCRdb to 2019 to 2021). General notes on the study: The collaborator samples originated in the United States, Italy and Spain and spanned the acute and convalescent phases of COVID-19. The samples were drawn from two sources: the first 160 participants of the ongoing ImmuneRACE study, and 1,200 or so subjects contributed by 6 global collaborators. The repertoires were released in a freely available public database intended as a resource for research on the immune response to SARS-CoV-2. The material from the prospective study consisted of cDNA or gDNA derived from T cells, B-cell-depleted T cells, or PBMCs. Sample metadata almost always included a de-identified subject ID, COVID-19 status, age in years and sex. The dataset comprised deeply sampled blood TCRbeta repertoires from subjects exposed to, actively infected with, or recovered from COVID-19. HLA class I and class II types, where available, came from metadata supplied by the sample provider rather than from assay-based typing. What the work shows at the level of the full study, not this receptor alone: The amount of clinical and demographic metadata varied by source and participant and was provided uncurated.

The cysteine opens and the phenylalanine closes a CDR3 of 16 amino acids. Only the CDR3 DNA is retained, 48 bases long and in frame from the first base. As encoded in the germline V gene (reference sequence), CDR1 is LNHDA while CDR2 is SQIVND. A distance of 20 bases separates the germline ends of V and J, which lose 5 bases and 5 bases respectively. This sequence was found in a man in his forties or fifties with active COVID-19. The sequence is built from TRBV19 and TRBJ2-3; TRBD2 is a possible D gene, resting on 5 matching bases. What was sequenced was peripheral blood. The encoded CDR3 is CASSLPLGAVQDTQYF. The sequenced DNA: TGTGCCAGTAGTCTCCCCTTGGGAGCGGTGCAAGATACGCAGTATTTT.